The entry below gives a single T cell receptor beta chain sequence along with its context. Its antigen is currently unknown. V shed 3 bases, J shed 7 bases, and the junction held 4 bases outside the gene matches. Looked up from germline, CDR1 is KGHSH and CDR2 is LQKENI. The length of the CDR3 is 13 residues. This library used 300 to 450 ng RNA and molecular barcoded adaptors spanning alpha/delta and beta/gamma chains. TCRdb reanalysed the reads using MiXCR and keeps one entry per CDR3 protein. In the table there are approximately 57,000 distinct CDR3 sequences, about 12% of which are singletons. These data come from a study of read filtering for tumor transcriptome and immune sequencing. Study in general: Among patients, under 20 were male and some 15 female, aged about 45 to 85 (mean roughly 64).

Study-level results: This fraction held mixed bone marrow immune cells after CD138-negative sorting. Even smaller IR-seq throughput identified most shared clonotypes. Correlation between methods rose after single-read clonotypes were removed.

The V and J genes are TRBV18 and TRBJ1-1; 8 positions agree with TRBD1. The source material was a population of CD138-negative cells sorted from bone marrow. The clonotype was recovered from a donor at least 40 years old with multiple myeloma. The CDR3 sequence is CASSPAGQGEAFF. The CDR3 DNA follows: TGTGCCAGCTCACCGGCCGGACAGGGTGAAGCTTTCTTT.